This T cell receptor beta chain was identified in a study of shared clonotypes between healthy human individuals. Germline values: CDR1 MNHEY, CDR2 SVGAGI. V dropped 3 bases and J dropped 3 bases, with 11 bases sitting between them. This CDR3 has 14 amino acids. The protocol was immunoSEQ multiplex PCR, while the TCRdb copy is restricted to in-frame clones and leaves out a portion. Here the sample spans 1,500,000 or so clones, 98% being singletons. This clone was found once. This chain joins TRBV6-5 and TRBJ1-1; D may be TRBD1 (5 bases). This sequence was found in a man aged 25-40 years in good health. Sequencing was carried out using naive CD4+ T cells sorted from blood. The subset here: CD45RA+ positively selected. CDR3 sequence reads: CASSYRGADTEAFF. DNA of the CDR3: TGTGCCAGCAGTTATAGAGGGGCGGACACTGAAGCTTTCTTT.